Reported below is one T cell receptor (beta chain). Its antigen is unknown. Its ends do not fully match the called genes, so a read error is possible. Measured with immunoSEQ multiplex PCR; TCRdb has only the in-frame clones, and not every one. The table records approximately 1,000 clones, 72% of them present only once. The sample comes from a study of stem cell transplantation in POMP-related autoinflammatory disease. Study context: The study hypothesized thymoproteasome defects skew the TRB repertoire via impaired CD8+ selection. Overall study results and limits: In patients with PRAID, every analyzed T-cell subset tended to show lower diversity and higher clonality. Fewer unique TRB V-J gene pairings were identified in patients with PRAID.

The CDR3 sequence is 11 residues long. From germline, CDR1 is MNHEY and CDR2 SMNVEV (reference sequence). The sequence was obtained from a human donor in good health. V usage is TRBV27 and J usage is TRBJ1-1; the match to TRBD1 covers 7 bases. The sequencing sample was made of CD8+ T cells from PBMCs. CDR3 nucleotides: TGTGGCAGCAGGGGGGGAACTGAAGCTTTCTTT. Translating it yields CGSRGGTEAFF.